Listed below are T cell receptor beta chains from one sample, sequenced in a study of cytomegalovirus exposure and HLA in healthy donors. Assay: immunoSEQ multiplex PCR; the TCRdb copy retains only in-frame clones and omits some. The repertoire consists of some 150,000 clones, with approximately 79% occurring once and the leading ten covering 5.5% to 8.5%. The sequenced material came from PBMCs. The receptor set was obtained from a woman aged 45-60 years in good health and CMV-seropositive. CDR3s include the opening cysteine and the closing phenylalanine or tryptophan. The D gene is left open where the match is weak. Only part of the rows carry a size: once, few, many, or a class if the clone is expanded.

J,V,D,size,DNA,CDR3
TRBJ2-6,TRBV9,-,once,TGTGCCAGCAGCGCGACAGCTCCTGGGGCCAACGTCCTGACTTTC,CASSATAPGANVLTF
TRBJ2-3,TRBV10-1,-,-,TGCGCCAGCAGTGACAACACAGATACGCAGTATTTT,CASSDNTDTQYF
TRBJ2-3,TRBV10-1,TRBD2,-,TGCGCCAGCAGTGACTTAGCGGGGGGACCAGATACGCAGTATTTT,CASSDLAGGPDTQYF
TRBJ2-7,TRBV6-1,-,-,TGTGCCAGCAGTGAATCGAGGTTTGACGAGCAGTACTTC,CASSESRFDEQYF
TRBJ1-2,TRBV30,-,-,TGTGCCTGGATATCGGGTGGTACGAATGGCTACACCTTC,CAWISGGTNGYTF
TRBJ2-7,TRBV2,TRBD1,-,TGTGCCAGCGGTTGGACAGGGGGCTCCTACGAGCAGTACTTC,CASGWTGGSYEQYF
TRBJ1-4,TRBV5-1,-,-,TGCGCCAGCAGCGCCCGGACTGTGGGAAATGAAAAACTGTTTTTT,CASSARTVGNEKLFF
TRBJ1-2,TRBV12-5,-,-,TGTGCTAGTGCCCGGGGGGGTTCGGACGGCTACACCTTC,CASARGGSDGYTF
TRBJ1-3,TRBV5-4,-,once,TGTGCCAGCAGCTTGGGGGGCAGAAACTCTGGAAACACCATATATTTT,CASSLGGRNSGNTIYF
TRBJ1-3,TRBV18,-,-,TGTGCCAGCTCAATGACAGAAAGGGCGAACACCATATATTTT,CASSMTERANTIYF
TRBJ2-7,TRBV6-1,-,-,TGTGCCAGCAGTGAATGGGAGGGGGCAGGGGGCATTTACGAGCAGTACTTC,CASSEWEGAGGIYEQYF
TRBJ2-2,TRBV7-8,-,few,TGTGCCAGCAGCCTTACCTTAGGGGGATACGGGGAGCTGTTTTTT,CASSLTLGGYGELFF
TRBJ1-4,TRBV29-1,-,-,TGCAGCGTTGGACAAAATGAAAAACTGTTTTTT,CSVGQNEKLFF
TRBJ1-3,TRBV7-2,-,-,TGTGCCAGCAGCACAGGAAACACCATATATTTT,CASSTGNTIYF